This T cell receptor (beta chain) was obtained from a study of blood T cell repertoires in COVID-19. Overall study context: Collection of acute and convalescent COVID-19 samples took place in the United States, Italy and Spain. Nucleic acid was either cDNA or gDNA, and it came from T cells, B-cell-depleted T cells, or PBMCs.

Authors' data handling: Nucleated cell counts were estimated from reference gene primer amplification. Clones were sequenced by immunoSEQ multiplex PCR, and TCRdb holds only the in-frame ones, with some missing. V, J and clone size are those of that table, while D and trimming were read from the DNA. The sample has over 90,000 clones, around four fifths seen once. Trimming left V 5 bases short and J 7 bases short, with 21 bases between. Germline V lookup: CDR1 MDHEN, CDR2 SYDVKM. This CDR3 region has 16 residues. The chain recombines TRBV28 with TRBJ2-1, with a weak D call TRBD2 (5 bases). This sequence originates from a man aged 60-69 years with active or convalescent COVID-19. Sequencing used peripheral blood. The CDR3 region has the DNA TGTGCCAGCAGTGGGCCCCCTGGTGGGAGCTGGAATGAGCAGTTCTTC. It codes for CASSGPPGGSWNEQFF.